The 30 T cell receptor beta chains given below trace back to one sample, sequenced in a study of beta chain features in type 1 diabetes. Study results and caveats: For Type 1 diabetes patients, all four CD4+ subsets carried TCRB CDR3s that were moderately but significantly shorter.

Reverse transcription of all isolated RNA meant that expressed TCRB transcripts were sequenced. Profiling relied on immunoSEQ multiplex PCR, and the TCRdb table lists in-frame clones only, not all of them. The profile covers about 700,000 clones, with 13% appearing a single time and 0.022% taken by the ten largest. These receptors have no identified antigens. The sample taken for sequencing was naive CD4+ T cells from blood. The receptors originated from a man aged 18-30 years with type 1 diabetes.

The chain is built from TRBV18 and TRBJ2-7; tentatively, D is TRBD2 (5 bases). The germline V gene encodes CDR1 KGHSH and CDR2 LQKENI. The V end was cut by 3 bases, the J end by 3 bases, with 9 bases between. The CDR3 extends over 13 amino acids. The CDR3 protein is CASSPSRDYEQYF. The DNA of the CDR3 is TGTGCCAGCTCACCCTCACGGGACTACGAGCAGTACTTC. Full variable domain (rest looked up from reference TRBV18 and TRBJ2-7): NAGVMQNPRHLVRRRGQEARLRCSPMKGHSHVYWYRQLPEEGLKFMVYLQKENIIDESGMPKERFSAEFPKEGPSILRIQQVVRGDSAAYFCASSPSRDYEQYFGPGTRLTVT.

The gene calls are TRBV4-1 and TRBJ1-1, with TRBD1 as a possible D gene (6 bases). The ends were cut back, 0 bases at V and 0 bases at J, with 11 bases in the middle. In germline, CDR1 is MGHRA, CDR2 YSYEKL. There are 16 residues in the CDR3. The CDR3 DNA reads TGCGCCAGCAGCCAAGAGGGAGGGGGGCTGAACACTGAAGCTTTCTTT. As protein: CASSQEGGGLNTEAFF.

This clone was picked up a small number of times. This same CDR3 is encoded by further DNA sequences in the sample. V usage is TRBV5-1 and J usage is TRBJ2-7; no clear D gene. CDR3 length equals 13 residues. V lost 0 bases to trimming and J lost 3 bases, with 7 bases between them. The germline gives CDR1 SGHRS, CDR2 YFSETQ. This CDR3 is CASSLDNSYEQYF. The CDR3 nucleotides are TGCGCCAGCAGCTTGGATAACAGCTACGAGCAGTACTTC.

This clone was observed a handful of times. CDR3 loop: CASSAPGRGGTGELFF. The CDR3 nucleotides are TGTGCCAGCAGTGCCCCCGGCAGGGGGGGAACCGGGGAGCTGTTTTTT. The genes are TRBV27 and TRBJ2-2; perhaps D is TRBD1 or TRBD2 (7 bases each). Trimming stripped 5 bases from V and 5 bases from J, with 18 bases between. Germline V lookup: CDR1 MNHEY, CDR2 SMNVEV (reference sequence). The CDR3 extends over 16 amino acids.

In regard to this clone: The same CDR3 arises from other DNA sequences in this sample as well. V and J are TRBV18 and TRBJ2-7, with a possible D match to TRBD2 (5 bases). Trimming removed 2 bases at V and 3 bases at J, with 8 bases between. CDR3 length: 13 amino acids. CDR1 is KGHSH, CDR2 LQKENI, per germline. The DNA for the CDR3 is TGTGCCAGCTCACCAAATGAGGGCTACGAGCAGTACTTC. It yields the protein CASSPNEGYEQYF.

This rearrangement joins TRBV19 to TRBJ1-4; tentatively, D is TRBD1 (6 bases). The CDR3 runs to 13 residues. The V and J ends lost 10 bases and 0 bases respectively, with 9 bases between them. Per germline, CDR1 LNHDA and CDR2 SQIVND (reference sequence). This CDR3 reads CATRGPTNEKLFF. The CDR3 DNA reads as TGTGCCACCCGGGGGCCAACTAATGAAAAACTGTTTTTT.

V is TRBV6-1 and J is TRBJ2-7; D ambiguous. CDR1 and CDR2 (germline): MNHNS, SASEGT. V lost 1 base, J lost 6 bases, and 4 bases lay in between. The CDR3 is made up of 11 amino acids. This CDR3 is CASSEESEQYF. The CDR3, as DNA: TGTGCCAGCAGTGAAGAGAGCGAGCAGTACTTC.

The rearrangement uses TRBV21-1 and TRBJ2-7; the table's D call TRBD1 went unverified against the DNA. TRBV21-1 is a listed pseudogene. The CDR3 contains 10 residues. The CDR3 coding sequence is TGTGCCAGCAGGGGACAGGGGGAGTACTTC. This encodes CASRGQGEYF.

V is TRBV4-1 and J is TRBJ1-1; possibly TRBD1 for D (6 bases). Trimming shortened V by 0 bases and J by 4 bases, and 18 bases separated the two germline ends. This CDR3 has 17 amino acids. Germline values: CDR1 MGHRA, CDR2 YSYEKL. CDR3 region: CASSQDFRGARGTEAFF. The CDR3, as DNA: TGCGCCAGCAGCCAAGATTTCAGGGGCGCGAGGGGCACTGAAGCTTTCTTT.

This chain connects TRBV5-4 to TRBJ2-1; TRBD2 agrees at 7 bases. This CDR3 has 15 residues. The germline V gene has CDR1 SGHNT and CDR2 YYREEE (reference sequence). The trim removed 4 bases at V and 6 bases at J, leaving 10 bases unmatched. The CDR3 protein is CASSGASGDSNEQFF. CDR3 DNA sequence: TGTGCCAGCAGCGGCGCAAGCGGGGATAGCAATGAGCAGTTCTTC.

V usage is TRBV19 and J usage is TRBJ2-3; D gene uncertain. V was trimmed by 10 bases and J by 0 bases, leaving 14 bases between them. CDR3 length: 14 amino acids. Germline V gives CDR1 LNHDA, CDR2 SQIVND (reference sequence). The CDR3 region is CATTIGPSTDTQYF. The CDR3 DNA reads as TGTGCCACTACGATCGGACCTAGCACAGATACGCAGTATTTT.

This clone occurred a few times. This chain links TRBV19 with TRBJ2-7, with 8 nucleotides matching TRBD2. CDR1 is LNHDA, CDR2 SQIVND, per germline (reference sequence). The CDR3 totals 15 residues. With 5 bases clipped from V and 1 base from J, the junction kept 7 bases outside the gene matches. This CDR3 is CASSPRLARSYEQYF. The CDR3 region has the DNA TGTGCCAGTAGTCCCCGACTAGCGCGTTCCTACGAGCAGTACTTC.

A note on this clone: One end of the junction is discordant with germline, which a read error may explain. The rearrangement links TRBV5-1 to TRBJ2-1; possibly TRBD2 for D (7 bases). Germline V gives CDR1 SGHRS, CDR2 YFSETQ. This CDR3 contains 14 residues. The CDR3, as DNA: TGCGCCGGCAGCCCTGCGGGGGCAAACAATGAGCAGTTCTTC. As protein: CAGSPAGANNEQFF.

This clone was counted between two and nine times. The chain joins TRBV5-6 to TRBJ1-1; D call uncertain. This CDR3 contains 14 residues. CDR1 and CDR2 (germline): SGHDT, YYEEEE. V dropped 0 bases and J dropped 1 base, with 7 bases sitting between them. The CDR3 DNA is TGTGCCAGCAGCTTGGTACCGACGAACACTGAAGCTTTCTTT. Translated: CASSLVPTNTEAFF.

The chain is built from TRBV5-1 and TRBJ2-5, with D uncertain. Germline lookup yields CDR1 SGHRS and CDR2 YFSETQ. Trimming pared 4 bases from V and 4 bases from J, leaving 11 bases between. The CDR3 extends over 13 amino acids. The CDR3 sequence: CASSGWAGETQYF. CDR3 in DNA: TGCGCCAGCAGCGGGTGGGCCGGAGAGACCCAGTACTTC.

The V gene is TRBV7-9, the J gene TRBJ2-5; D is possibly TRBD1 (6 bases). Germline loops: CDR1 SEHNR, CDR2 FQNEAQ (reference sequence). The CDR3 is 14 amino acids. V was clipped by 0 bases and J by 5 bases, with 10 bases between them. The CDR3 protein is CASSLARGGETQYF. In DNA form, the CDR3 reads TGTGCCAGCAGCTTAGCCAGGGGTGGCGAGACCCAGTACTTC.

This clone showed up just a few times. V and J are TRBV5-8 and TRBJ2-3; D unclear. Germline-derived CDR1 and CDR2 are SGHTS and YDEGEE. The CDR3 sequence is 14 residues long. Trimming took 0 bases from V and 4 from J, leaving 9 bases between them. CDR3: CASSLEVRADTQYF. The CDR3 DNA follows: TGTGCCAGCAGCTTGGAGGTACGAGCAGATACGCAGTATTTT. Supplemented by reference TRBV5-8 and TRBJ2-3, the full variable domain reads EAGVTQSPTHLIKTRGQQATLRCSPISGHTSVYWYQQALGLGLQFLLWYDEGEERNRGNFPPRFSGRQFPNYSSELNVNALELEDSALYLCASSLEVRADTQYFGPGTRLTVL.

The chain uses TRBV29-1 and TRBJ1-3; 9 positions match TRBD1. Germline trimming cut 4 bases from V and 2 bases from J; bases unmatched to any gene: 3. CDR3 length: 14 residues. The germline V gene has CDR1 SQVTM and CDR2 ANQGSEA. CDR3 DNA: TGCAGCGTTGTGGGGACAGGGCCTGGAAACACCATATATTTT. Protein: CSVVGTGPGNTIYF.

This clone was detected only a few times. The CDR3 spells CSVVVPGHGYTF. CDR3 bases: TGCAGCGTTGTCGTACCGGGACATGGCTACACCTTC. This chain links TRBV29-1 with TRBJ1-2, with D possibly matching TRBD1 (5 bases). This CDR3 region has 12 residues. Trimming shortened V by 4 bases and J by 6 bases, and 12 bases separated the two germline ends. Germline CDR1 is SQVTM and CDR2 is ANQGSEA.

The chain combines TRBV10-3 with TRBJ2-7; 8 bases align to TRBD1. The J segment lost 6 bases and the V segment lost 3 bases, leaving 7 bases of the junction unmatched. The V gene's germline CDR1 is ENHRY and CDR2 SYGVKD. The CDR3 sequence is 14 residues long. The CDR3 DNA reads TGTGCCATCAGTGACCAAAAGACAGGGGTCGAGCAGTACTTC. Translated, it gives CAISDQKTGVEQYF.

This clone came up a few times. Different DNA sequences within this sample yield the same CDR3. J is TRBJ2-5 and V is TRBV18, with TRBD1 matching over 7 bases. The CDR3 is 14 amino acids. The junction had 2 bases not matched to a gene; V was cut back by 3 bases and J by 1 base. Germline values: CDR1 KGHSH, CDR2 LQKENI. CDR3 in DNA: TGTGCCAGCTCACCCCGGGACAGCCAAGAGACCCAGTACTTC. It encodes CASSPRDSQETQYF.

This clone was counted only a few times. The gene calls are TRBV6-1 and TRBJ1-4; the D is unclear. The V gene's germline CDR1 is MNHNS and CDR2 SASEGT. This CDR3 region has 14 residues. Trimming stripped 5 bases from V and 5 bases from J, with 12 bases between. The CDR3 loop reads CASSRTDVNEKLFF. For the CDR3, the DNA is TGTGCCAGCAGTCGGACGGATGTCAATGAAAAACTGTTTTTT.

The chain recombines TRBV29-1 with TRBJ1-2; the D gene is possibly TRBD1 (6 bases). This CDR3 spans 14 amino acids. V was clipped by 6 bases and J by 7 bases, with 21 bases between them. Germline V gives CDR1 SQVTM, CDR2 ANQGSEA. The CDR3 DNA reads as TGCAGCGTGACCGGACCAGGGGTGGCGAGTGGCTACACCTTC. It codes for CSVTGPGVASGYTF.

This chain connects TRBV23-1 to TRBJ1-1, with D hard to call. TRBV23-1 is marked as an open reading frame, function uncertain. This CDR3 is built from 12 residues. V was shortened by 8 bases and J by 1 base, with 8 bases between the two germline ends. CDR3 nucleotide sequence: TGCGCCAGCTCGGACCCGAACACTGAAGCTTTCTTT. It specifies CASSDPNTEAFF.

The sample holds a few counts of this clone. The chain is built from TRBV28 and TRBJ2-3; no clear D gene. The length of the CDR3 is 20 residues. The germline V and J ends were trimmed by 6 bases and 1 base, with 29 bases remaining between them. Germline CDR1 and CDR2: MDHEN and SYDVKM. The CDR3 here is CASRLIVRSAIPYGTDTQYF. The CDR3 bases are TGTGCCAGCAGGCTCATAGTCAGATCGGCAATCCCCTACGGCACAGATACGCAGTATTTT.

This clone was observed a handful of times. This rearrangement joins TRBV6-5 to TRBJ2-7, with a tentative D call TRBD1 (5 bases). Germline assignment: CDR1 MNHEY and CDR2 SVGAGI. V lost 3 bases to trimming and J lost 5 bases, with 14 bases between them. This CDR3 region has 14 residues. CDR3 coding DNA: TGTGCCAGCAGTTATCAGGGTGTGGTCGACGAGCAGTACTTC. Its translation: CASSYQGVVDEQYF.

This clone was observed a handful of times. The chain combines TRBV2 with TRBJ1-1; a possible D gene is TRBD1 (6 bases). This CDR3 comprises 12 residues. The V gene's germline CDR1 is SNHLY and CDR2 FYNNEI. V was shortened by 8 bases and J by 1 base, with 8 bases between the two germline ends. CDR3 in amino acids: CASGQQNTEAFF. In DNA form, the CDR3 reads TGTGCCAGCGGACAGCAGAACACTGAAGCTTTCTTT.

The chain carries TRBV7-6 and TRBJ2-7; no clear D gene. Trimming removed 4 bases at V and 6 bases at J, with 16 bases between. Germline CDR1 and CDR2: SGHVS and FNYEAQ. The CDR3 extends over 14 amino acids. The CDR3 protein is CASSSAPASREQYF. CDR3 nucleotides: TGTGCCAGCAGCTCAGCCCCGGCTAGTCGCGAGCAGTACTTC.

This clone was seen a handful of times. The chain combines TRBV7-9 with TRBJ2-1; D gene unclear. This CDR3 has 14 residues. Trimming left V 1 base short and J 5 bases short, with 9 bases between. Per the germline V gene, CDR1 is SEHNR and CDR2 is FQNEAQ (reference sequence). CDR3 protein: CASSLGQTNNEQFF. The CDR3 DNA follows: TGTGCCAGCAGCTTAGGTCAGACAAACAATGAGCAGTTCTTC.

This clone was observed a handful of times. The chain is built from TRBV7-9 and TRBJ1-2, with D unclear. There are 14 residues in the CDR3. Germline V lookup: CDR1 SEHNR, CDR2 FQNEAQ (reference sequence). Trimming removed 2 bases at V and 4 bases at J, with 11 bases between. CDR3 region: CASSLRTLSYGYTF. The CDR3 DNA reads TGTGCCAGCAGCTTAAGGACGCTAAGCTATGGCTACACCTTC.